A few counts support the clone carrying this T cell receptor (beta chain). What it recognizes is unknown. The identical CDR3 is also encoded by other nucleotide sequences in the sample. This sample stems from a study of CD8+ T cells in alopecia areata. Study context: Affected scalp percentage determined the severity score of treated patients.

Treatment here: oral pan-JAK inhibitor, 5-10 mg twice daily. Samples from alopecia areata patients were lesional scalp punch biopsies and peripheral blood. Findings and caveats of the study: Normal skin's resident alphabeta T cells are sequenced alongside lesional scalp T cells. Unlike in mice, where it was clearer, TCR sharing across patients was less clear, possibly HLA-related.

RNA extraction and reverse transcription yielded cDNA as sequencing template. The repertoire was sequenced with immunoSEQ multiplex PCR; TCRdb's copy has only in-frame clones and lacks some. The data hold about 250,000 clones, with about 60% observed a single time. This CDR3 contains 12 residues. The trim removed 7 bases at V and 4 bases at J, leaving 6 bases unmatched. CDR1 and CDR2 from the germline V gene are SQVTM and ANQGSEA. The source was CD4+ T cells sorted from blood, collected at approximately week 51, from a patient treated with tofacitinib. This TCR derives from a human donor with alopecia areata. The chain links TRBV29-1 to TRBJ1-1; TRBD1 matches 7 bases. The CDR3 loop is CSARQGGTEAFF. CDR3 in DNA: TGCAGCGCTCGACAGGGAGGCACTGAAGCTTTCTTT.